The 9 T cell receptor beta chains presented below share a single source sample, sequenced in a study of T cells after yellow fever vaccination. MiXCR, applied by TCRdb to the 5' RACE reads, yields one record per CDR3 protein. The sample has around 53,000 distinct CDR3 sequences, about 6.6% seen once. The sequencing used CD8+ T cells not binding an NS4B(214-222) dextramer, sorted from PBMCs, collected roughly seven weeks after the first yellow fever vaccination. These receptors originate from a man aged 18 to 30 who received the YFV17D yellow fever vaccine.

As for this clonotype: Being one base from a much bigger clone, this may be a read error. The genes are TRBV6-5 and TRBJ1-1; no reliable D call. The length of the CDR3 is 14 residues. CDR1 MNHEY and CDR2 SVGAGI come from the germline V gene. Trimming pared 0 bases from V and 8 bases from J, leaving 13 bases between. The CDR3 DNA is TGTGCCAGCAGTTACTCAGGCTGGAACTCGGAAGCTTTCTTT. This sequence encodes CASSYSGWNSEAFF.

This clonotype was detected ten times or more. J is TRBJ1-5 and V is TRBV4-1, with 7 bases matching TRBD1. The junction had 4 bases not matched to a gene; V was cut back by 1 base and J by 7 bases. Germline V gene data show CDR1 as MGHRA and CDR2 as YSYEKL. The CDR3 is 14 residues long. CDR3 DNA sequence: TGCGCCAGCAGCCAAGCCACAGGGGACCAGCCCCAGCATTTT. It yields the protein CASSQATGDQPQHF.

As for this clonotype: This may be a read error, as it is one base from a much larger clone. The chain combines TRBV19 with TRBJ1-1; D gene uncertain. V lost 10 bases to trimming and J lost 3 bases, with 9 bases between them. The germline V gene encodes CDR1 LNHDA and CDR2 SQIVND (reference sequence). The CDR3 is 11 residues long. CDR3 coding DNA: TGTGCCACTAAAAGGGACACTGAAGCTTTCTTT. Its translation: CATKRDTEAFF.

This clonotype has at least ten counts. The gene calls are TRBV7-3 and TRBJ2-5; D is unclear. The CDR3 length is 13 residues. Per the germline V gene, CDR1 is SGHTA and CDR2 is FQGTGA. Trimming removed 0 bases from V and 5 bases from J, with 7 bases in between. This chain's CDR3 is CASSLTRPETQYF. In DNA form, the CDR3 reads TGTGCCAGCAGCTTAACTAGGCCGGAGACCCAGTACTTC.

Details on this clonotype: One end of the junction varies from germline; a read error may be responsible. The chain combines TRBV7-2 with TRBJ2-3; D is unresolved. This CDR3 contains 16 residues. Germline CDR1 is SGHTA and CDR2 is FQGNSA. In DNA, the CDR3 is TGTGCCAGCAGCTTCCCAACTGGTGCTACCACAGATACGCGGTATTTT. Amino acids: CASSFPTGATTDTRYF. Full variable domain (remainder filled in from reference TRBV7-2 and TRBJ2-3): GAGVSQSPSNKVTEKGKDVELRCDPISGHTALYWYRQSLGQGLEFLIYFQGNSAPDKSGLPSDRFSAERTGGSVSTLTIQRTQQEDSAVYLCASSFPTGATTDTRYFGPGTRLTVL.

In its sample, this clonotype was seen many times. The chain combines TRBV29-1 with TRBJ2-7, with 7 bases fitting TRBD1. V lost 7 bases to trimming and J lost 2 bases; unmatched junction nucleotides: 11. The CDR3 runs to 14 residues. Germline-derived CDR1 and CDR2 are SQVTM and ANQGSEA. The CDR3 loop is CSAKQTGSPYEQYF. CDR3 bases: TGCAGCGCCAAACAGACAGGGTCCCCCTACGAGCAGTACTTC.

The rearrangement joins TRBV7-6 to TRBJ1-1, with 12 nucleotides matching TRBD1. The germline CDR1 and CDR2 sequences are SGHVS and FNYEAQ. This CDR3 is 14 amino acids long. J lost 7 bases, V lost 5 bases, and 5 bases had no gene match. The DNA for the CDR3 is TGTGCCAGCAGCCCAGGGACAGGGGGCCATGAAGCTTTCTTT. Residues: CASSPGTGGHEAFF. Based on the CDR3 plus reference TRBV7-6 and TRBJ1-1, the full variable domain is GAGVSQSPRYKVTKRGQDVALRCDPISGHVSLYWYRQALGQGPEFLTYFNYEAQQDKSGLPNDRFSAERPEGSISTLTIQRTEQRDSAMYRCASSPGTGGHEAFFGQGTRLTVV.

V gene TRBV20-1 combines with J gene TRBJ2-2, with 9 bases lining up with TRBD2. V trimming: 1 base; J trimming: 4 bases; junction bases outside the gene matches: 4. The CDR3 consists of 15 residues. Germline values: CDR1 DFQATT, CDR2 SNEGSKA (reference sequence). The CDR3 loop reads CSARVSGGPTGELFF. The CDR3 DNA reads as TGCAGTGCTAGAGTTAGCGGGGGACCCACCGGGGAGCTGTTTTTT.

In this sample, this clonotype turned up a few times. V is TRBV4-3 and J is TRBJ1-1; no clear D gene. The germline gives CDR1 LGHNA, CDR2 YSLEER. This CDR3 contains 11 residues. Trimming stripped 0 bases from V and 9 bases from J, with 5 bases between. CDR3 DNA sequence: TGCGCCAGCAGCCAAGATCGTAAAGCTTTCTTT. Translation gives CASSQDRKAFF.